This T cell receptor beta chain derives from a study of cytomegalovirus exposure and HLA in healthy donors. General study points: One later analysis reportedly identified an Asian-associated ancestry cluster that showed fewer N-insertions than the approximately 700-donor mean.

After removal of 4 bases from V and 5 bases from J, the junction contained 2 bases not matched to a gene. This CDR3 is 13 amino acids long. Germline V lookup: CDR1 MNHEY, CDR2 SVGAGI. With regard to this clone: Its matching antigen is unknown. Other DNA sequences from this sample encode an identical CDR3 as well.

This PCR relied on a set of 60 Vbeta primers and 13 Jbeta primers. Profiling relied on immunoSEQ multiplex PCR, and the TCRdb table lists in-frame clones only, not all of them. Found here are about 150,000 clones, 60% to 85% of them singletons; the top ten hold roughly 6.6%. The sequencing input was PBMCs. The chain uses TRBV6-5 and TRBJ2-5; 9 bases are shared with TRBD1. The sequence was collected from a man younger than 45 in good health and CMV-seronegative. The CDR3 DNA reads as TGTGCCAGCAGTTCGACAGGGGGGGAGACCCAGTACTTC. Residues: CASSSTGGETQYF.